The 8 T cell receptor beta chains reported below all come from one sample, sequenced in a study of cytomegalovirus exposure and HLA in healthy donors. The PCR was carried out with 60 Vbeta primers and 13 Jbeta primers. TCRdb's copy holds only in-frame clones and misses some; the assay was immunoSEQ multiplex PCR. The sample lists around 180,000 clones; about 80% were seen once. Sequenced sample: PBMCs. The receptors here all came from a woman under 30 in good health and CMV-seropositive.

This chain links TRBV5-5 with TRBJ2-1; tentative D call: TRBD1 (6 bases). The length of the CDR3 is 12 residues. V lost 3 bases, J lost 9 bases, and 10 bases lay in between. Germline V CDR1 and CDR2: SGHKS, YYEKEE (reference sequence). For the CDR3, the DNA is TGTGCCAGCAGCTCACAGGGAACTGAGCAGTTCTTC. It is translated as CASSSQGTEQFF.

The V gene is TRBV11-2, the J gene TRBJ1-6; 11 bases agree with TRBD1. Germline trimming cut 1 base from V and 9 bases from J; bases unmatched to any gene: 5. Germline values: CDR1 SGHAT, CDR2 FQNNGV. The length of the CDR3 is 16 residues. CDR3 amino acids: CASSLGLGTGGSPLHF. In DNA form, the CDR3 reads TGTGCCAGCAGCTTAGGTCTTGGGACAGGGGGTTCACCCCTCCACTTT.

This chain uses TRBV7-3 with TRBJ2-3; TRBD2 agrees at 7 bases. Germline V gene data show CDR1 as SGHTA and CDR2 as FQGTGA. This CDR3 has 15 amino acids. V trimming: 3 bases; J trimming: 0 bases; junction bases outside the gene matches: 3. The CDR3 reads CASSLRRGSTDTQYF. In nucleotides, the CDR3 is TGTGCCAGCAGCTTGCGGCGGGGGAGCACAGATACGCAGTATTTT.

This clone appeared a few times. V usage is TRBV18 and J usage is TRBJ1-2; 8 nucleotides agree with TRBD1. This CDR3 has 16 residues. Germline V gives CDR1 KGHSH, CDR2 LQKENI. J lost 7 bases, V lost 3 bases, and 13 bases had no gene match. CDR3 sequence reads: CASSPTGVSVEGGYTF. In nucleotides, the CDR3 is TGTGCCAGCTCACCGACAGGGGTTTCGGTTGAGGGTGGCTACACCTTC. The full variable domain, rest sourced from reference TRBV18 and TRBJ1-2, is NAGVMQNPRHLVRRRGQEARLRCSPMKGHSHVYWYRQLPEEGLKFMVYLQKENIIDESGMPKERFSAEFPKEGPSILRIQQVVRGDSAAYFCASSPTGVSVEGGYTFGSGTRLTVV.

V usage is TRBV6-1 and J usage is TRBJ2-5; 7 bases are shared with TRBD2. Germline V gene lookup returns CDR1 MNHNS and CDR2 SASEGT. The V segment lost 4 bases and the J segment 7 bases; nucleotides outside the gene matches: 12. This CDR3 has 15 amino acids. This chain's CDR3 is CASSGVSGTMGTQYF. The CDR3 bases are TGTGCCAGCAGTGGGGTCAGTGGGACTATGGGGACCCAGTACTTC.

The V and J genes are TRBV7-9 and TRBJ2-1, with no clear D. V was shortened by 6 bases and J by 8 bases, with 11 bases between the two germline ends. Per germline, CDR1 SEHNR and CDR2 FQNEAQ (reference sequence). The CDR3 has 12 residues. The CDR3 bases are TGTGCCAGCAGGGCCCTGGGCGATGAGCAGTTCTTC. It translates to CASRALGDEQFF.

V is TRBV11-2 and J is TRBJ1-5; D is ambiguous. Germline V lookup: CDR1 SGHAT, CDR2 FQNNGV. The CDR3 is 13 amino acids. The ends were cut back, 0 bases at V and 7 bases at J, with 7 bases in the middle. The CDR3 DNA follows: TGTGCCAGCAGCTTAGACGTGCGGCAGCCCCAGCATTTT. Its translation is CASSLDVRQPQHF.

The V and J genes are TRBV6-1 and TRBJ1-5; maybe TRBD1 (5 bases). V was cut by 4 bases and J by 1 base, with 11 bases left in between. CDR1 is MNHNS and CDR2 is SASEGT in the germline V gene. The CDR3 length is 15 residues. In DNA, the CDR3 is TGTGCCAGCAGTGGAACAGGTGAGAGCAATCAGCCCCAGCATTTT. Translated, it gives CASSGTGESNQPQHF.